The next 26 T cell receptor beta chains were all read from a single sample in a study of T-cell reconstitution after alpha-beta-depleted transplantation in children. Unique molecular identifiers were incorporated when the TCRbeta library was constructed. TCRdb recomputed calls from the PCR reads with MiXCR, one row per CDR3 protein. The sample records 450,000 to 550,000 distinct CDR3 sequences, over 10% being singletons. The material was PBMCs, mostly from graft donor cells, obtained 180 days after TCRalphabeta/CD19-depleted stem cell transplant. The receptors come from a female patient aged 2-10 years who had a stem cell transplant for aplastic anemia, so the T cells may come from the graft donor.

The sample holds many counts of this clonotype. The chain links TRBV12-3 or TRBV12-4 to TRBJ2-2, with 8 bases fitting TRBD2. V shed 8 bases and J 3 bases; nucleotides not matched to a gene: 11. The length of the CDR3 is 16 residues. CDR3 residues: CASGRQSGGDTGELFF. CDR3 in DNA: TGTGCCAGCGGCCGCCAGTCGGGAGGGGACACCGGGGAGCTGTTTTTT.

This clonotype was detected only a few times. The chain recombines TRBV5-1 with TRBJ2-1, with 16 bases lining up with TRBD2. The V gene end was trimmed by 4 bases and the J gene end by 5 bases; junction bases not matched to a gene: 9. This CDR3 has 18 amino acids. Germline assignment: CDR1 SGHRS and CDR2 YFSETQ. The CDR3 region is CASSGGTSGRVMDNEQFF. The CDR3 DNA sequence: TGCGCCAGCAGCGGAGGGACTAGCGGGAGGGTAATGGACAATGAGCAGTTCTTC. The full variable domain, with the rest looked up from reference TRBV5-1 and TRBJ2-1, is KAGVTQTPRYLIKTRGQQVTLSCSPISGHRSVSWYQQTPGQGLQFLFEYFSETQRNKGNFPGRFSGRQFSNSRSEMNVSTLELGDSALYLCASSGGTSGRVMDNEQFFGPGTRLTVL.

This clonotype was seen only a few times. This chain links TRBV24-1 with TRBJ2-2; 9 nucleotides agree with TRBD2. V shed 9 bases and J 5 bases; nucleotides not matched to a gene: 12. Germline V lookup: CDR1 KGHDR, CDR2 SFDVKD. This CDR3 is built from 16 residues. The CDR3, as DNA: TGTGCCACCTCTAAGGGTAGCGGGAGACGGACCGGGGAGCTGTTTTTT. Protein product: CATSKGSGRRTGELFF.

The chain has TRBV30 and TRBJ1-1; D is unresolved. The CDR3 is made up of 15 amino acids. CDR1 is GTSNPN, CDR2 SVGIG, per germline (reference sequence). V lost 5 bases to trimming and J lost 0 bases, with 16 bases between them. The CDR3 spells CAWGMGSPMNTEAFF. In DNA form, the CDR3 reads TGTGCCTGGGGGATGGGGTCCCCTATGAACACTGAAGCTTTCTTT.

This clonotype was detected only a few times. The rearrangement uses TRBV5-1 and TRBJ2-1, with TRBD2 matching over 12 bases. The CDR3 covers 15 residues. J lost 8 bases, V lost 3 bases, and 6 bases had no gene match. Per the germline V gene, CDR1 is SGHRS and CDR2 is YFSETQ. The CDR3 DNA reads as TGCGCCAGCAGCTCACGGACTAGCGGGATTTATGAGCAGTTCTTC. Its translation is CASSSRTSGIYEQFF.

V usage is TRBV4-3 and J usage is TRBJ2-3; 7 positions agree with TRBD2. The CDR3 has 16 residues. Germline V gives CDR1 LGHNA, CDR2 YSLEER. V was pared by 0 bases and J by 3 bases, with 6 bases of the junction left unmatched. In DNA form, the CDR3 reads TGCGCCAGCAGCCAAGATCGGCTAGCGGCTACAGATACGCAGTATTTT. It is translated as CASSQDRLAATDTQYF.

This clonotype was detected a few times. The chain's CDR3 is CSVVLRRGRGNEQFF. CDR3 in DNA: TGCAGCGTTGTCCTCAGGCGGGGCAGGGGCAATGAGCAGTTCTTC. The rearrangement uses TRBV29-1 and TRBJ2-1, with D perhaps matching TRBD1 or TRBD2 (6 bases each). The CDR3 has 15 amino acids. Germline V gene lookup returns CDR1 SQVTM and CDR2 ANQGSEA. The ends were cut back, 4 bases at V and 6 bases at J, with 19 bases in the middle.

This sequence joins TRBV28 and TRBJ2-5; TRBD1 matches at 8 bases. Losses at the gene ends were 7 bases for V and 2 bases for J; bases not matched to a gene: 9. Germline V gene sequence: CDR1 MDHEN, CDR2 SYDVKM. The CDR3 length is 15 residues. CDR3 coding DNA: TGTGCCAGCAACCGGGACAGGTATCGTCAAGAGACCCAGTACTTC. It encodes CASNRDRYRQETQYF.

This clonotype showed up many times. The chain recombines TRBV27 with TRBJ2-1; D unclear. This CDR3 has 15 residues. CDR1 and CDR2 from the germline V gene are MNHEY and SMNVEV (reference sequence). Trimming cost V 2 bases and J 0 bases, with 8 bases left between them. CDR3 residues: CASSLGHLSYNEQFF. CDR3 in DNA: TGTGCCAGCAGTTTAGGCCACCTCTCCTACAATGAGCAGTTCTTC.

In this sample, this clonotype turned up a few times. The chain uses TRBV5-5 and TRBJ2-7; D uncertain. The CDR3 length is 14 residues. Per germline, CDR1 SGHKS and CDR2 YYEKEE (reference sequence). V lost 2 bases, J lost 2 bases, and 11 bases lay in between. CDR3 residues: CASSFSRKTYEQYV. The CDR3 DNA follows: TGTGCCAGCAGCTTCAGTCGGAAGACCTACGAGCAGTACGTC.

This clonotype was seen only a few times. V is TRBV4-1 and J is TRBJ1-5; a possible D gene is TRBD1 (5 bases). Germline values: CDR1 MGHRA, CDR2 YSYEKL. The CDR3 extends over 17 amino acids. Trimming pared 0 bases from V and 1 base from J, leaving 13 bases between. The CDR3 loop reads CASSQDLGGRSNQPQHF. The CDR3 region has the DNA TGCGCCAGCAGCCAAGATCTCGGGGGAAGGAGCAATCAGCCCCAGCATTTT.

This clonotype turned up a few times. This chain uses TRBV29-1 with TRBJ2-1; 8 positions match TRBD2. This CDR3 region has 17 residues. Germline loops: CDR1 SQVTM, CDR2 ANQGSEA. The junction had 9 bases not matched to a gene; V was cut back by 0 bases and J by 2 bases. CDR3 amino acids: CSVEDFVTGGPYNEQFF. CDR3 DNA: TGCAGCGTTGAAGATTTTGTAACGGGAGGGCCCTACAATGAGCAGTTCTTC.

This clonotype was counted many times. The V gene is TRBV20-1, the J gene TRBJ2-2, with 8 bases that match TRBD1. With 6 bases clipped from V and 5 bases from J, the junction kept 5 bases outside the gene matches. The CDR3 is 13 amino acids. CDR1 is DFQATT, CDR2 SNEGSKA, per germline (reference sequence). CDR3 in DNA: TGCAGTGCCAGGACAGGGCGTACCGGGGAGCTGTTTTTT. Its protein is CSARTGRTGELFF.

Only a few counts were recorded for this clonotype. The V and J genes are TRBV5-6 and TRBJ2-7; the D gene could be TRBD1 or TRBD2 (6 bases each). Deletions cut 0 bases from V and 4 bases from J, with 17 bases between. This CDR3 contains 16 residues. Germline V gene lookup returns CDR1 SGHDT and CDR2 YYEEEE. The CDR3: CASSLGRGGLLYEQYV. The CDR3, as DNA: TGTGCCAGCAGCTTGGGAAGAGGGGGACTCCTTTACGAGCAGTACGTC.

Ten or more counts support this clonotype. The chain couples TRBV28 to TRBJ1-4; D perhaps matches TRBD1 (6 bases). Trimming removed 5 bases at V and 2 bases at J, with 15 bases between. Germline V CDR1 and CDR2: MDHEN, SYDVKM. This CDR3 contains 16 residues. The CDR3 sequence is CASSPSPGATNEKLFF. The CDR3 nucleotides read TGTGCCAGCAGTCCCTCACCGGGGGCCACTAATGAAAAACTGTTTTTT.

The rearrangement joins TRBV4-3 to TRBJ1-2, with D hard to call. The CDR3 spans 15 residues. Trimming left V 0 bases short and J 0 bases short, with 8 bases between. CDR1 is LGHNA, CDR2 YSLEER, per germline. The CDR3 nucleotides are TGCGCCAGCAGCCAAGATGCGACTGCTAACTATGGCTACACCTTC. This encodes CASSQDATANYGYTF.

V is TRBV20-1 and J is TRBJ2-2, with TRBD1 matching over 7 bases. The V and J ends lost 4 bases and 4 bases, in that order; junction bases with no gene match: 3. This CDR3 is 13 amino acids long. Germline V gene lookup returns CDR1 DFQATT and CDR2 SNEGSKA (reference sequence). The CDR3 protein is CSATDRVTGELFF. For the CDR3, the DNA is TGCAGTGCTACCGACAGGGTCACCGGGGAGCTGTTTTTT.

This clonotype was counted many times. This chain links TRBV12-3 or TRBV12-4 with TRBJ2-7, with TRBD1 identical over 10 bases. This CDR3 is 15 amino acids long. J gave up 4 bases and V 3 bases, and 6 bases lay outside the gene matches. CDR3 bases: TGTGCCAGCAGTTTTAAGACAGGGGGCTATTACGAGCAGTACTTC. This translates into CASSFKTGGYYEQYF.

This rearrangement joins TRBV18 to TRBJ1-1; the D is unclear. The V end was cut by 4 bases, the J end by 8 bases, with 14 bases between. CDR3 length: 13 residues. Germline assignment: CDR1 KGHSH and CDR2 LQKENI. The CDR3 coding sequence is TGTGCCAGCTCACTCGTAGTGCGCGAGGAAGCTTTCTTT. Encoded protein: CASSLVVREEAFF. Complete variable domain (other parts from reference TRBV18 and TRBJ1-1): NAGVMQNPRHLVRRRGQEARLRCSPMKGHSHVYWYRQLPEEGLKFMVYLQKENIIDESGMPKERFSAEFPKEGPSILRIQQVVRGDSAAYFCASSLVVREEAFFGQGTRLTVV.

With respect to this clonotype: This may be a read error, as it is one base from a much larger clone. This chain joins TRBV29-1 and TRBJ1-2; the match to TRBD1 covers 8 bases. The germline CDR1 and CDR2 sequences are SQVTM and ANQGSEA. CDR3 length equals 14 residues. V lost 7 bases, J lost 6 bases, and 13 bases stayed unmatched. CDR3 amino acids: CSAGTDRALDGYTF. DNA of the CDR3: TGCAGCGCGGGGACGGACAGGGCTCTTGATGGCTACACCTTC.

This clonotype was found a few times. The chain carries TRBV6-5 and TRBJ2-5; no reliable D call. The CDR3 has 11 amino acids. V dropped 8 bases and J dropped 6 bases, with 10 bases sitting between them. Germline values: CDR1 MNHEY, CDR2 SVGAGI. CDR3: CASRIGQTQYF. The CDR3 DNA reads TGTGCCAGCCGGATAGGGCAGACCCAGTACTTC.

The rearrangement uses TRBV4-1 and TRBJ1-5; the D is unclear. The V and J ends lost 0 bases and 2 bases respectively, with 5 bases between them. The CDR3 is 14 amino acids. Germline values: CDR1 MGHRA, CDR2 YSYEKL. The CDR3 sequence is CASSQDLGNQPQHF. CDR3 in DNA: TGCGCCAGCAGCCAAGATTTGGGCAATCAGCCCCAGCATTTT.

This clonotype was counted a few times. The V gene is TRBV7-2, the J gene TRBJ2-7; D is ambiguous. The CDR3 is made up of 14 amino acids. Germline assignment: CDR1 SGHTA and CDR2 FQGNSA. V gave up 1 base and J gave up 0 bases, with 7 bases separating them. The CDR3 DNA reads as TGTGCCAGCAGCTTAGGCCCCCTCTCCTACGAGCAGTACTTC. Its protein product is CASSLGPLSYEQYF.

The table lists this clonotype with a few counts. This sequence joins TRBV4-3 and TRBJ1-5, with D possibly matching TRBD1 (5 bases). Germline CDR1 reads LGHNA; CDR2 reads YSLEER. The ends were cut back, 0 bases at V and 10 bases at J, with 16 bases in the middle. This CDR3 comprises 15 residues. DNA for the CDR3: TGCGCCAGCAGCCAAGAGTGGGGGGTCCCTCTCCCCCAGCATTTT. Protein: CASSQEWGVPLPQHF.

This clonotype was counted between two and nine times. This chain's CDR3 is CSATRYRTSGVESEQFF. The CDR3 DNA reads TGCAGTGCTACCCGATACCGGACTAGCGGGGTCGAATCTGAGCAGTTCTTC. J is TRBJ2-1 and V is TRBV20-1; the match to TRBD2 covers 12 bases. The germline V gene has CDR1 DFQATT and CDR2 SNEGSKA (reference sequence). CDR3 length: 17 residues. V lost 4 bases, J lost 9 bases, and 16 bases stayed unmatched.

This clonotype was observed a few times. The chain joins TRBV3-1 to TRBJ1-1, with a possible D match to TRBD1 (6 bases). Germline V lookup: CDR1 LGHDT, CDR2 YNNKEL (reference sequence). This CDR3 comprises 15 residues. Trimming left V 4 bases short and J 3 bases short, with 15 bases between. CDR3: CASSRDRSGHTEAFF. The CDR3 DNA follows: TGTGCCAGCAGCCGCGACAGGAGCGGGCACACTGAAGCTTTCTTT.